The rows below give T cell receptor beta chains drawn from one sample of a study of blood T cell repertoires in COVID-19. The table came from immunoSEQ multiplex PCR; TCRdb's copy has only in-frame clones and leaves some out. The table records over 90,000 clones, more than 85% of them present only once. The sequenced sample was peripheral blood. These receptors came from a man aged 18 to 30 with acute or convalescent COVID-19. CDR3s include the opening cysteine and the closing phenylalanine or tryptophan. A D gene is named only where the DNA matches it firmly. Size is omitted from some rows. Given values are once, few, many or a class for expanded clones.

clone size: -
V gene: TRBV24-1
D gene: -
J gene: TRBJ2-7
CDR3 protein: CAPQWLFYEQYF
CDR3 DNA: TGTGCCCCGCAGTGGCTGTTCTACGAGCAGTACTTC

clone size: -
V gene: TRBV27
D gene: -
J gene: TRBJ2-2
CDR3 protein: CASSSLLSNTGELFF
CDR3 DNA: TGTGCCAGCAGTTCCCTCCTCTCGAACACCGGGGAGCTGTTTTTT

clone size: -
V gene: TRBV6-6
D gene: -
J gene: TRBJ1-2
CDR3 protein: CASSKEAYGYTF
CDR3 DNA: TGTGCCAGCTCTAAAGAGGCCTATGGCTACACCTTC

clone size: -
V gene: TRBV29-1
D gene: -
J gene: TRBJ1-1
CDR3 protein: CSASGRGFDTEAFF
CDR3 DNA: TGCAGCGCATCAGGGAGGGGATTCGACACTGAAGCTTTCTTT

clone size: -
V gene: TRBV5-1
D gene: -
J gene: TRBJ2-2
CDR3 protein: CASSRTVRGTGELFF
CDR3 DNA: TGCGCCAGCAGCAGGACAGTAAGGGGGACCGGGGAGCTGTTTTTT

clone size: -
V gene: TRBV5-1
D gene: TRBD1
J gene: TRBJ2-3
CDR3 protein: CASSRGQGTDTQYF
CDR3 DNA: TGCGCCAGCAGCCGTGGACAGGGGACAGATACGCAGTATTTT

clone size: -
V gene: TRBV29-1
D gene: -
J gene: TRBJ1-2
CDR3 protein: CSVVVTAVNYGYTF
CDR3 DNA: TGCAGCGTTGTGGTTACAGCCGTTAACTATGGCTACACCTTC

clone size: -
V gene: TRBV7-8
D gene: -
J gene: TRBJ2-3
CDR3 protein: CASSQRGGSTDTQYF
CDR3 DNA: TGTGCCAGCAGTCAGAGGGGGGGCAGCACAGATACGCAGTATTTT

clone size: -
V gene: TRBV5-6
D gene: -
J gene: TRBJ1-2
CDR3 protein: CATMLWQINSGYTF
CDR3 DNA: TGTGCCACCATGCTCTGGCAAATAAACAGTGGCTACACCTTC

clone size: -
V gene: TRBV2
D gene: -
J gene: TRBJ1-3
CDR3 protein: CASSGSSYSGNTIYF
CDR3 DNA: TGTGCCAGCAGTGGGTCTTCCTACTCTGGAAACACCATATATTTT

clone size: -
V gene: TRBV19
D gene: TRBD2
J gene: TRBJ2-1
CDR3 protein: CASREREGSYNEQFF
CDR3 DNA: TGTGCCAGTAGGGAGCGGGAGGGATCCTACAATGAGCAGTTCTTC

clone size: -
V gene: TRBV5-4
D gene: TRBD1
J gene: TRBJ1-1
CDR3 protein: CASTTGGYMNTEAFF
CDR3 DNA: TGTGCCAGCACGACAGGGGGGTACATGAACACTGAAGCTTTCTTT

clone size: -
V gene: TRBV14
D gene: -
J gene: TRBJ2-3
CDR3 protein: CASSLQTAKDTQYF
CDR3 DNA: TGTGCCAGCAGCCTACAGACAGCTAAGGATACGCAGTATTTT

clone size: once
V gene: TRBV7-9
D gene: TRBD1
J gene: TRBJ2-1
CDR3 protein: CASSADGTASSYNEQFF
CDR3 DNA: TGTGCCAGCAGCGCCGACGGGACAGCAAGCTCCTACAATGAGCAGTTCTTC

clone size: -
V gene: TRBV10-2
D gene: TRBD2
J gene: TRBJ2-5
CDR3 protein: CASSEPSGSWETQYF
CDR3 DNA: TGCGCCAGCAGTGAGCCTAGCGGGAGCTGGGAGACCCAGTACTTC

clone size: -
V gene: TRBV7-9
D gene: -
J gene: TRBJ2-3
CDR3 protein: CASSLGAFPTDTQYF
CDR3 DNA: TGTGCCAGCAGCTTAGGAGCTTTTCCGACAGATACGCAGTATTTT

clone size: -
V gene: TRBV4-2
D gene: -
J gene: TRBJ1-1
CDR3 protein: CASSQDRTDSMNTEAFF
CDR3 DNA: TGTGCCAGCAGCCAAGATCGAACGGACAGCATGAACACTGAAGCTTTCTTT

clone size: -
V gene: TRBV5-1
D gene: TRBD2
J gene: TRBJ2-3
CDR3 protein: CASSQGLAGGRPPDTQYF
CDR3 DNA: TGCGCCAGCAGCCAGGGACTAGCGGGGGGCCGCCCCCCAGATACGCAGTATTTT

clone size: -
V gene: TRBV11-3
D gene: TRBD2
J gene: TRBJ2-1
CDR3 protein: CASSYRGGTSGYNEQFF
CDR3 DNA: TGTGCCAGCAGCTACCGAGGGGGGACTAGCGGCTACAATGAGCAGTTCTTC

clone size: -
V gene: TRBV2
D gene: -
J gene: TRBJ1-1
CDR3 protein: CASSEGGNTEAFF
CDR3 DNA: TGTGCCAGCAGTGAAGGCGGAAACACTGAAGCTTTCTTT

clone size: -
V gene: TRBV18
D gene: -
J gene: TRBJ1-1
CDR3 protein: CASSQDGGRNTEAFF
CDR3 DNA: TGTGCCAGCTCCCAAGACGGGGGGAGGAACACTGAAGCTTTCTTT

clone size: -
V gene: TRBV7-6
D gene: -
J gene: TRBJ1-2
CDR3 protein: CASSHSGPLDYGYTF
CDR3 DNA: TGTGCCAGCAGCCACAGCGGGCCCCTTGATTATGGCTACACCTTC

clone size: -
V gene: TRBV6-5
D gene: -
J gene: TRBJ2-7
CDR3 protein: CASLRGSSYEQYF
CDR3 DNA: TGTGCCAGCTTGAGGGGGAGCTCCTACGAGCAGTACTTC

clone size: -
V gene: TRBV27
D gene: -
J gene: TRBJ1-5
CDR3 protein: CASSPIAVGVEPQHF
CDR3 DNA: TGTGCCAGCAGTCCGATCGCGGTGGGTGTTGAGCCCCAGCATTTT

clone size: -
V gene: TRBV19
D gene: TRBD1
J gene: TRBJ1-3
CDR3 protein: CASRSRTGASSGNTIYF
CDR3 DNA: TGTGCCAGTAGGTCCCGGACAGGGGCGAGCTCTGGAAACACCATATATTTT

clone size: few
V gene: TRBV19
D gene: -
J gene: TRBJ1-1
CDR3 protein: CASSIGGGIMNTEAFF
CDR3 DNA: TGTGCCAGTAGTATAGGAGGAGGTATCATGAACACTGAAGCTTTCTTT

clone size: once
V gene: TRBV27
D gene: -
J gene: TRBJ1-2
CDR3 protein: CASKAGGNYGYTF
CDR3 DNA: TGTGCCAGCAAGGCAGGCGGGAACTATGGCTACACCTTC

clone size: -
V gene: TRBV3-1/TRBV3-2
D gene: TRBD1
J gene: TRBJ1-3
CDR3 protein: CASRQQGPGNTIYF
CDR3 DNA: TGTGCCAGCAGACAACAGGGGCCTGGAAACACCATATATTTT

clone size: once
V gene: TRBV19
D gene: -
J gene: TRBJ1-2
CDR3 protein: CASSIEGAGYGYTF
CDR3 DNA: TGTGCCAGTAGTATAGAAGGGGCCGGCTATGGCTACACCTTC

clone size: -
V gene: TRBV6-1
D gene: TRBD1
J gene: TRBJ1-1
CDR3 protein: CASSDRGRTEAFF
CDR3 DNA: TGTGCCAGCAGTGACAGGGGGCGTACTGAAGCTTTCTTT

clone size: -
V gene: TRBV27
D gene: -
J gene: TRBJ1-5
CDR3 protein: CASSFARPQGSNQPQHF
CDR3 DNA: TGTGCCAGCAGTTTCGCCCGACCACAGGGTAGCAATCAGCCCCAGCATTTT

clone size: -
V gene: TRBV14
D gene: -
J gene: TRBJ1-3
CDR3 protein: CASSTSGGNTIYF
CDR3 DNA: TGTGCCAGCAGCACCTCGGGGGGAAACACCATATATTTT

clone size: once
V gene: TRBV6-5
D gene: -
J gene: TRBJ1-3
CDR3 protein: CASSSPGLKGVNTIYF
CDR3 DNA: TGTGCCAGCAGTTCCCCGGGACTAAAAGGCGTTAACACCATATATTTT

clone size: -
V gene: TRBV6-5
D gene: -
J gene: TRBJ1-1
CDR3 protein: CASSYSMANTEAFF
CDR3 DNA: TGTGCCAGCAGTTACTCGATGGCGAACACTGAAGCTTTCTTT

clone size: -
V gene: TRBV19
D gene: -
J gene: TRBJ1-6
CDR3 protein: CASSITTGSSPLHF
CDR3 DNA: TGTGCCAGTAGTATTACTACAGGGAGTTCACCCCTCCACTTT

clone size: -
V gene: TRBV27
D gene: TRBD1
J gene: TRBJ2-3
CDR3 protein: CASSQWTGADTQYF
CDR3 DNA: TGTGCCAGCAGTCAATGGACAGGGGCAGATACGCAGTATTTT

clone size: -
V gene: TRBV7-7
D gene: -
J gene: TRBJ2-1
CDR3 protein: CASSLDGGDYNEQFF
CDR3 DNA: TGTGCCAGCAGCTTAGACGGCGGGGACTACAATGAGCAGTTCTTC